These T cell receptor beta chains were read from a single sample in a study of cytomegalovirus exposure and HLA in healthy donors. The assay was immunoSEQ multiplex PCR, and TCRdb's table has in-frame clones only and misses some. The sample contains 100,000 to 150,000 clones, approximately 89% of which appear only once. What was sequenced was PBMCs. The receptors were sampled from a woman younger than 30 in good health and CMV-seronegative. Each CDR3 is given with its conserved first and last residue. D genes are given only for firm matches. Clone size is not always given. Where it is, it says once, few, many or a class for expanded clones.

>NA|NA|TRBV27|TRBJ2-3
CASSLQAISTDTQYF
TGTGCCAGCAGTTTACAGGCTATTAGCACAGATACGCAGTATTTT
>NA|NA|TRBV6-1|TRBJ1-1
CASRVGRNTEAFF
TGTGCCAGCAGGGTGGGGCGAAACACTGAAGCTTTCTTT
>NA|NA|TRBV6-1|TRBJ2-2
CASILPGAGELFF
TGTGCCAGCATTCTACCCGGGGCCGGGGAGCTGTTTTTT
>NA|TRBD2|TRBV7-8|TRBJ2-3
CASSFFGLAGGPTQYF
TGTGCCAGCAGCTTTTTTGGACTAGCGGGGGGCCCTACGCAGTATTTT
>NA|TRBD2|TRBV13|TRBJ2-5
CASSSLGTSGRGQETQYF
TGTGCCAGCAGCTCACTCGGGACTAGCGGGAGGGGGCAAGAGACCCAGTACTTC
>NA|TRBD2|TRBV6-1|TRBJ2-3
CASNGGGAGDTQYF
TGTGCCAGCAACGGCGGGGGGGCTGGGGATACGCAGTATTTT
>NA|TRBD2|TRBV19|TRBJ2-2
CASSTGGNTGELFF
TGTGCCAGTAGCACGGGGGGGAACACCGGGGAGCTGTTTTTT
>NA|TRBD1|TRBV7-8|TRBJ2-5
CASSLDRGDRGDVYF
TGTGCCAGCAGCTTAGATCGTGGGGACAGGGGAGACGTATACTTC
>NA|NA|TRBV11-2|TRBJ1-5
CASSLDGEGHQPQHF
TGTGCCAGCAGCTTAGACGGGGAGGGACATCAGCCCCAGCATTTT
>NA|NA|TRBV29-1|TRBJ2-5
CSVARTDQETQYF
TGCAGCGTAGCACGGACTGACCAAGAGACCCAGTACTTC
>NA|NA|TRBV11-3|TRBJ1-1
CASSFAGTPDTEAFF
TGTGCCAGCAGCTTCGCCGGGACACCAGACACTGAAGCTTTCTTT
>NA|NA|TRBV15|TRBJ1-5
CATSRDRAGNNQPQHF
TGTGCCACCAGCAGAGATCGTGCAGGGAACAATCAGCCCCAGCATTTT
>NA|NA|TRBV29-1|TRBJ1-1
CSVVRQLNGEAFF
TGCAGCGTTGTCAGACAGCTGAACGGGGAAGCTTTCTTT
>NA|NA|TRBV30|TRBJ1-1
CAWSVPFSTGSNTEAFF
TGTGCCTGGAGTGTGCCATTCTCGACAGGATCGAACACTGAAGCTTTCTTT
>NA|TRBD1|TRBV30|TRBJ2-7
CAWRQGAYEQYF
TGTGCCTGGAGACAGGGGGCCTACGAGCAGTACTTC
>NA|NA|TRBV29-1|TRBJ2-2
CSVEWWGANGHTGELFF
TGCAGCGTTGAATGGTGGGGAGCTAATGGGCACACCGGGGAGCTGTTTTTT
>NA|TRBD2|TRBV29-1|TRBJ2-1
CSVVAGVFYNEQFF
TGCAGCGTGGTAGCGGGGGTGTTCTACAATGAGCAGTTCTTC
>NA|NA|TRBV19|TRBJ1-4
CASSLQGGNEKLFF
TGTGCCAGTAGTCTGCAGGGAGGAAATGAAAAACTGTTTTTT
>NA|NA|TRBV7-8|TRBJ2-5
CASSSGMQETQYF
TGTGCCAGCAGCTCAGGCATGCAAGAGACCCAGTACTTC
>NA|TRBD1|TRBV28|TRBJ1-5
CASSTIDRGHQPQHF
TGTGCCAGCAGTACCATCGACAGGGGGCATCAGCCCCAGCATTTT
>once|TRBD2|TRBV29-1|TRBJ2-3
CSVTKFLTSGSTDTQYF
TGCAGCGTTACAAAATTTTTGACTAGCGGGAGCACAGATACGCAGTATTTT
>NA|TRBD2|TRBV7-8|TRBJ2-1
CASSSTSGANNEQFF
TGTGCCAGCAGCTCGACTAGCGGGGCGAACAATGAGCAGTTCTTC
>NA|TRBD1|TRBV18|TRBJ1-3
CASSPTGTGDTIYF
TGTGCCAGCTCACCGACTGGGACAGGGGACACCATATATTTT
>NA|NA|TRBV15|TRBJ2-7
CATSTYGGAEQYF
TGTGCCACCAGCACCTATGGGGGGGCCGAGCAGTACTTC
>NA|NA|TRBV15|TRBJ1-5
CATSRDGVRQPQHF
TGTGCCACCAGCAGAGATGGCGTGCGGCAGCCCCAGCATTTT
>NA|TRBD2|TRBV4-1|TRBJ2-3
CASSQDRVAGGADTQYF
TGCGCCAGCAGCCAAGATAGGGTAGCGGGGGGTGCAGATACGCAGTATTTT
>NA|NA|TRBV4-3|TRBJ2-7
CASSQDGLAGPYEQYF
TGCGCCAGCAGCCAAGACGGGCTAGCTGGCCCGTACGAGCAGTACTTC
>once|TRBD1|TRBV7-9|TRBJ1-1
CASSPQTGGLTEAFF
TGTGCCAGCAGCCCGCAGACAGGGGGCCTCACTGAAGCTTTCTTT
>NA|NA|TRBV4-3|TRBJ2-7
CASSQAREYEQYF
TGCGCCAGCAGCCAAGCAAGGGAGTACGAGCAGTACTTC
>few|NA|TRBV6-6|TRBJ2-7
CASAVTPYEQYF
TGTGCCAGCGCAGTCACCCCCTACGAGCAGTACTTC
>NA|NA|TRBV6-1|TRBJ1-1
CASSEKGVMNTEAFF
TGTGCCAGCAGTGAAAAGGGGGTGATGAACACTGAAGCTTTCTTT
>NA|TRBD1|TRBV5-3|TRBJ1-2
CARSSDRGKLYGYTF
TGTGCCAGAAGCTCCGACAGGGGGAAGCTCTATGGCTACACCTTC
>NA|NA|TRBV4-1|TRBJ2-1
CASSQDRNEQFF
TGCGCCAGCAGCCAAGATCGCAATGAGCAGTTCTTC
>once|NA|TRBV11-2|TRBJ1-1
CASSSYDEAFF
TGTGCCAGCAGCTCCTACGATGAAGCTTTCTTT
>NA|NA|TRBV5-5|TRBJ1-1
CASSFSSYTEAFF
TGTGCCAGCAGCTTCTCCAGTTACACTGAAGCTTTCTTT
>few|TRBD2|TRBV10-3|TRBJ2-1
CAITSGSEQFF
TGTGCCATCACTAGCGGGAGTGAGCAGTTCTTC
>NA|TRBD1|TRBV29-1|TRBJ1-1
CSVEGDRFRAEAFF
TGCAGCGTTGAGGGGGACAGGTTTAGGGCTGAAGCTTTCTTT
>NA|NA|TRBV6-1|TRBJ2-1
CASSGTTLPNEQFF
TGTGCCAGCAGCGGGACAACCCTCCCGAATGAGCAGTTCTTC
>few|NA|TRBV6-1|TRBJ1-5
CASRKQGNSNQPQHF
TGTGCCAGCAGAAAACAGGGAAATAGCAATCAGCCCCAGCATTTT
>NA|NA|TRBV4-1|TRBJ2-5
CASSADRETQYF
TGCGCCAGCAGCGCGGACAGAGAGACCCAGTACTTC